This is a list of T cell receptor beta chains from one sample in a study of sequential checkpoint blockade in melanoma. The data were produced by immunoSEQ multiplex PCR, yet TCRdb's version contains in-frame clones alone and is incomplete. The sample has about 38,000 clones, nearly 90% seen once. Sequencing used CD8+ T cells sorted from blood (inferred from file names), obtained from a patient given nivolumab and ipilimumab in sequence. The receptors stem from a human donor with melanoma. Both conserved end residues are part of each CDR3. The order of the fields is V gene, CDR3 length, D gene, J gene, clone size, CDR3 protein, CDR3 DNA. D genes are given only for firm matches. A row's size may be missing; if present it is once, few, many or a size class.

>TRBV27|15|TRBD2|TRBJ2-1|NA
CASSFIAGAGNEQFF
TGTGCCAGCAGTTTCATAGCGGGAGCGGGTAATGAGCAGTTCTTC
>TRBV7-9|14|NA|TRBJ1-2|NA
CASSPVGGAYGYTF
TGTGCCAGCAGCCCTGTGGGGGGGGCCTATGGCTACACCTTC
>TRBV10-2|11|NA|TRBJ2-1|NA
CASSELNEQFF
TGCGCCAGCAGTGAACTAAATGAGCAGTTCTTC
>TRBV5-4|18|NA|TRBJ2-6|NA
CASSLGARQIPGANVLTF
TGTGCCAGCAGCTTGGGGGCCAGGCAAATACCTGGGGCCAACGTCCTGACTTTC
>TRBV29-1|15|NA|TRBJ1-2|NA
CSVEGEGQRRGGYTF
TGCAGCGTTGAAGGGGAGGGACAACGTAGGGGCGGCTACACCTTC
>TRBV29-1|12|NA|TRBJ1-2|NA
CSVERGNYGYTF
TGCAGCGTTGAGCGAGGGAACTATGGCTACACCTTC
>TRBV6-6|15|NA|TRBJ1-3|few
CASSPDRRSGNTIYF
TGTGCCAGCAGTCCCGACAGGCGCTCTGGAAACACCATATATTTT
>TRBV7-9|15|TRBD2|TRBJ2-5|NA
CASSSSVAGGETQYF
TGTGCCAGCAGCTCCTCAGTAGCGGGAGGGGAGACCCAGTACTTC
>TRBV28|11|NA|TRBJ2-7|NA
CASREGYEQYF
TGTGCCAGCAGGGAGGGCTACGAGCAGTACTTC
>TRBV6-1|13|NA|TRBJ1-5|NA
CASWGRANQPQHF
TGTGCCAGCTGGGGGAGGGCCAATCAGCCCCAGCATTTT
>TRBV7-9|18|TRBD2|TRBJ2-3|once
CASSPVLAGGPSTDTQYF
TGTGCCAGCAGCCCAGTTTTAGCGGGAGGCCCTAGCACAGATACGCAGTATTTT
>TRBV19|15|NA|TRBJ1-1|NA
CASSIGGGEFASAFF
TGTGCCAGTAGTATCGGGGGGGGCGAATTCGCGAGTGCTTTCTTT
>TRBV6-5|15|NA|TRBJ1-3|NA
CASSYSRGIGNTIYF
TGTGCCAGCAGTTACTCGAGAGGAATTGGAAACACCATATATTTT
>TRBV11-1|17|TRBD1|TRBJ1-1|NA
CASSRGRTGRWNTEAFF
TGTGCCAGCAGCCGCGGCCGGACAGGGAGATGGAACACTGAAGCTTTCTTT
>TRBV7-2|14|TRBD1|TRBJ1-2|NA
CASSRQGADYGYTF
TGTGCCAGCAGTCGACAGGGCGCGGACTATGGCTACACCTTC
>TRBV19|14|NA|TRBJ1-5|few
CASSMLGGSQPQHF
TGTGCCAGTAGTATGTTGGGGGGGAGTCAGCCCCAGCATTTT
>TRBV18|16|TRBD2|TRBJ2-3|NA
CASSPLAGGTTDTQYF
TGTGCCAGCTCACCTCTCGCGGGAGGCACCACAGATACGCAGTATTTT
>TRBV11-2|14|NA|TRBJ1-2|NA
CASSATGNYYGYTF
TGTGCCAGCAGTGCGACAGGCAACTACTATGGCTACACCTTC
>TRBV6-5|13|TRBD1|TRBJ1-1|once
CASSYSGTVEAFF
TGTGCCAGCAGTTACTCCGGGACAGTTGAAGCTTTCTTT
>TRBV27|15|TRBD2|TRBJ2-1|NA
CASQSSGNGWNEQFF
TGTGCCAGCCAATCGAGCGGGAATGGATGGAATGAGCAGTTCTTC
>TRBV5-4|14|TRBD1|TRBJ2-4|NA
CASSLAGGKNIQYF
TGTGCCAGCAGCTTGGCAGGGGGCAAAAACATTCAGTACTTC
>TRBV27|17|NA|TRBJ2-6|NA
CASSWSGPSSGANVLTF
TGTGCCAGCAGTTGGAGCGGGCCAAGCTCTGGGGCCAACGTCCTGACTTTC
>TRBV9|17|TRBD2|TRBJ2-3|NA
CASSVEREAPSTDTQYF
TGTGCCAGCAGCGTAGAGCGGGAGGCTCCTAGCACAGATACGCAGTATTTT
>TRBV19|15|TRBD2|TRBJ2-1|NA
CASSVSGSSYNEQFF
TGTGCCAGTAGTGTTAGCGGGAGCTCCTACAATGAGCAGTTCTTC
>TRBV18|15|NA|TRBJ2-2|few
CASSPSQTPTGELFF
TGTGCCAGCTCACCATCGCAAACACCCACCGGGGAGCTGTTTTTT
>TRBV7-9|14|TRBD2|TRBJ2-7|few
CASSLGASGSQWYF
TGTGCCAGCAGCCTTGGGGCTAGCGGGAGCCAATGGTACTTC
>TRBV13|15|NA|TRBJ2-7|NA
CASSFRSREIDEQYF
TGTGCCAGCAGCTTCCGAAGCAGGGAAATCGACGAGCAGTACTTC
>TRBV27|16|NA|TRBJ2-2|NA
CASSTRLDANTGELFF
TGTGCCAGCAGTACCAGACTAGACGCGAACACCGGGGAGCTGTTTTTT
>TRBV19|14|NA|TRBJ2-7|few
CASTPRSTPSEQYF
TGTGCCAGTACCCCTAGAAGCACTCCTTCCGAGCAGTACTTC